This TCR beta chain derives from a study of cytomegalovirus exposure and HLA in healthy donors. PCR amplification relied on 60 Vbeta primers (plus 13 Jbeta primers). The protocol was immunoSEQ multiplex PCR, while the TCRdb copy is restricted to in-frame clones and leaves out a portion. Of around 190,000 clones listed, 82% are singletons. This clone was found once. Its antigen is currently unknown. General observations from the study: Investigators reported 150 to 200 TCR beta chains as tied to cytomegalovirus. Several V segments, TRBV6-2 and TRBV6-3 among them, could not be told apart and were dropped. For TCR beta chains, V- and J-gene trimming was later linked to a missense DCLRE1C variant.

Germline V gene sequence: CDR1 LNHNV, CDR2 YYDKDF (reference sequence). The CDR3 is made up of 15 amino acids. Trimming cost V 5 bases and J 5 bases; bases outside gene matches: 8. The V gene is TRBV15, the J gene TRBJ2-5; TRBD1 agrees at 10 bases. The sequenced sample consisted of PBMCs. The sequence was collected from a woman between 45 and 65 years old in good health and CMV-seronegative. The CDR3 is CATSVRQGARETQYF. The CDR3, as DNA: TGTGCCACCAGCGTACGACAGGGGGCTCGGGAGACCCAGTACTTC.